The rows below give T cell receptor beta chains drawn from one sample of a study of blood T cell repertoires in COVID-19. Measured with immunoSEQ multiplex PCR; TCRdb has only the in-frame clones, and not every one. The table lists some 200,000 clones, roughly four fifths of them singletons. The sequenced sample consisted of peripheral blood. These TCRs come from a woman aged 40-49 years with acute or convalescent COVID-19. Each CDR3 is given with its conserved first and last residue. A D gene is named only where the DNA matches it firmly. Size values are once, few and many counts, or a class for expanded clones, and some rows have none.

v_gene,d_gene,j_gene,abundance,CDR3aa,CDR3nt
TRBV6-5,.,TRBJ1-5,.,CASTDRISRPQHF,TGTGCCAGCACCGACAGGATATCTCGGCCCCAGCATTTT
TRBV7-8,.,TRBJ2-7,.,CASSWGGGPPYEQYF,TGTGCCAGCAGCTGGGGGGGGGGGCCCCCCTACGAGCAGTACTTC
TRBV6-2/TRBV6-3,.,TRBJ1-1,.,CASSYSAGGRTEAFF,TGTGCCAGCAGTTACTCGGCCGGGGGACGTACTGAAGCTTTCTTT
TRBV7-9,.,TRBJ2-3,.,CASTIPGEGTDTQYF,TGTGCCAGCACCATCCCGGGAGAGGGCACAGATACGCAGTATTTT
TRBV7-9,.,TRBJ1-2,.,CASSPGLLYGYTF,TGTGCCAGCAGCCCGGGACTCCTCTATGGCTACACCTTC
TRBV19,TRBD1,TRBJ1-1,.,CASSTRGILNTEAFF,TGTGCCAGTAGTACCAGGGGGATTTTGAACACTGAAGCTTTCTTT
TRBV5-1,.,TRBJ1-4,few,CASSLEGNEKLFF,TGCGCCAGCAGCTTGGAGGGGAATGAAAAACTGTTTTTT
TRBV4-1,.,TRBJ1-5,.,CASSQPRQEEGNQPQHF,TGCGCCAGCAGCCAACCGAGACAGGAGGAAGGCAATCAGCCCCAGCATTTT
TRBV2,.,TRBJ2-4,.,CASNFAGETNIQYF,TGTGCCAGCAACTTCGCCGGGGAGACAAACATTCAGTACTTC
TRBV7-6,.,TRBJ2-2,few,CASSLWAGASTGELFF,TGTGCCAGCAGCTTATGGGCGGGGGCGAGCACCGGGGAGCTGTTTTTT
TRBV9,.,TRBJ2-1,.,CASSVEGVAYNEQFF,TGTGCCAGCAGCGTAGAGGGGGTAGCCTACAATGAGCAGTTCTTC
TRBV19,.,TRBJ2-6,few,CASSIRWQGSGANVLTF,TGTGCCAGTAGTATTAGGTGGCAGGGCTCTGGGGCCAACGTCCTGACTTTC
TRBV29-1,.,TRBJ1-2,.,CSVEDSSGYGYTF,TGCAGCGTTGAAGATTCCAGCGGCTATGGCTACACCTTC
TRBV9,TRBD1,TRBJ1-1,once,CASNGQGTEAFF,TGTGCCAGCAACGGACAGGGAACTGAAGCTTTCTTT
TRBV5-1,TRBD1,TRBJ2-3,.,CASHTGGSSTDTQYF,TGCGCCAGCCATACAGGGGGCTCTAGCACAGATACGCAGTATTTT